Listed here is a single T cell receptor (beta chain). Its antigen is not identified. These data belong to a study of PD-1 blockade in classical Hodgkin lymphoma. Study summary: It was nivolumab at 3 mg/kg, given intravenously every 2 weeks, that patients received. General study results and limits: Baseline diversity was lower in partial responders and progressors than complete responders. Sources of repertoire differences remain undefined, possibly disease activity or prior therapy. CD4+ TCR diversity, unlike CD8+, rose significantly by C4D1.

The time point is: cycle 4 day 1 (C4D1), after about 6 weeks of nivolumab. After autologous stem cell transplantation all patients relapsed, and prior brentuximab vedotin exposure differed between cohorts. TCRdb's copy holds only in-frame clones and misses some; the assay was immunoSEQ multiplex PCR. This sample has 21,000 or so clones, with roughly 90% found just once. The starting material was peripheral blood mononuclear cells (PBMCs), obtained before the fourth cycle of nivolumab. The source is a human donor with classical Hodgkin lymphoma.

CDR3: CATSRDVILAGIQETQYF. CDR3 bases: TGTGCCACCAGCAGAGATGTAATCCTAGCGGGGATTCAAGAGACCCAGTACTTC. The chain employs TRBV15 and TRBJ2-5, with 9 bases aligning to TRBD2. The CDR3 contains 18 residues. Germline-derived CDR1 and CDR2 are LNHNV and YYDKDF (reference sequence). Germline trimming cut 0 bases from V and 2 bases from J; bases unmatched to any gene: 10.